Below, 31 T cell receptor beta chains from the same sample are listed, as sequenced in a study of kidney transplant recipient with SARS-CoV-2 infection. TCRdb redid the calling of the reads with MiXCR, one entry per CDR3 protein. This table has 200,000 to 250,000 distinct CDR3 sequences, 25% to 30% appearing once. Sequencing used a blood sample, obtained at baseline and on approximately day 120 from a kidney transplant recipient. The receptors stem from a male patient between 25 and 39 years old who had COVID-19 and was a kidney transplant recipient. A share of the T cells may be of graft donor origin.

This clonotype has at least ten counts. This chain joins TRBV20-1 and TRBJ1-1, with D uncertain. The germline V and J ends were trimmed by 4 bases and 1 base, with 19 bases remaining between them. CDR1 is DFQATT, CDR2 SNEGSKA, per germline (reference sequence). The CDR3 length is 16 residues. Here the CDR3 reads CSATGLEAIENTEAFF. DNA for the CDR3: TGCAGTGCTACAGGTTTAGAAGCCATAGAGAACACTGAAGCTTTCTTT.

Many counts were recorded for this clonotype. This chain uses TRBV6-6 with TRBJ2-5, with no clear D. The CDR3 covers 13 residues. V was cut by 4 bases and J by 4 bases, with 10 bases left in between. Germline V lookup: CDR1 MNHNY, CDR2 SVGAGI (reference sequence). The CDR3 DNA reads as TGTGCCAGCAGTTTTGGGGTTGGAGAGACCCAGTACTTC. This sequence encodes CASSFGVGETQYF.

With respect to this clonotype: A much larger clonotype is one base distant, so this may be a read error. The rearrangement links TRBV5-3 to TRBJ1-2; D is ambiguous. TRBV5-3 has ORF status, its function being uncertain. CDR3 size: 16 residues. The V gene lost 9 bases and the J gene lost 4 bases, with 25 bases spanning the gap. The CDR3, as DNA: TGTGCCAAAGATGTCAGAGTGGTGAGAAAGACCTATGGCTACACCTTC. Residues: CAKDVRVVRKTYGYTF.

This clonotype was found many times. CDR3 in DNA: TGTGCCAGCAGTCCCCAGGCAGGGGGGAGTGAGCAGTTCTTC. Protein: CASSPQAGGSEQFF. This chain joins TRBV12-3 or TRBV12-4 and TRBJ2-1, with D possibly TRBD1 on 7 matching bases. CDR3 length: 14 residues. Trimming left V 5 bases short and J 9 bases short, with 17 bases between.

The chain recombines TRBV20-1 with TRBJ2-1, with 8 bases aligning to TRBD2. The CDR3 loop spans 16 amino acids. The V and J ends lost 3 bases and 1 base, in that order; junction bases with no gene match: 8. Germline CDR1 is DFQATT and CDR2 is SNEGSKA (reference sequence). Written as DNA, the CDR3 is TGCAGTGCTAGGGGTCGGGAGGGTGTTTCCTACAATGAGCAGTTCTTC. The encoded protein is CSARGREGVSYNEQFF.

This clonotype showed up just a few times. This chain links TRBV7-2 with TRBJ2-3, with 10 bases fitting TRBD2. Germline lookup yields CDR1 SGHTA and CDR2 FQGNSA. The CDR3 loop spans 18 amino acids. The J segment lost 1 base and the V segment lost 1 base, leaving 8 bases of the junction unmatched. The CDR3 is CASSLVPAGTSGTDTQYF. CDR3 sequence (DNA): TGTGCCAGCAGCTTAGTTCCCGCCGGGACTAGCGGCACAGATACGCAGTATTTT.

V usage is TRBV15 and J usage is TRBJ1-2, with a tentative D call TRBD1 (6 bases). Germline lookup yields CDR1 LNHNV and CDR2 YYDKDF (reference sequence). There are 15 residues in the CDR3. Trimming took off 1 base at V and 7 bases at J, with 16 bases between the two ends. CDR3 DNA sequence: TGTGCCACCAGCAGAGCCGGACAGTCTTCTTTTGGCTACACCTTC. The encoded protein is CATSRAGQSSFGYTF.

The count of this clonotype is one. A much larger clone sits a single nucleotide away, making a read error possible. The CDR3 DNA is TGCGCCGGCAGGATGACAGGGGGCGGGTATGGAAACACCATATATTTT. Translated: CAGRMTGGGYGNTIYF. The rearrangement links TRBV10-2 to TRBJ1-3; 10 bases are a match to TRBD1. Germline loops: CDR1 WSHSY, CDR2 SAAADI. The CDR3 is made up of 16 amino acids.

As to this clonotype: A single base separates this from a much larger clone, so it may be a read error. The chain uses TRBV7-8 and TRBJ1-2; possible D gene TRBD1, 5 bases. The CDR3 length is 18 residues. In germline, CDR1 is SGHVS, CDR2 FQNEAQ. Here the CDR3 DNA reads TGTGCCAGAAGCTTAGCTACGGTGGGGGGATCAGCTAACTATGGCTACACCTTC. This sequence encodes CARSLATVGGSANYGYTF.

This clonotype was seen many times. The DNA for the CDR3 is TGTGCCAGCAGCCCGACGGACAGGCAATCACCCCTCCACTTT. It yields the protein CASSPTDRQSPLHF. This chain connects TRBV7-8 to TRBJ1-6; 7 bases fit TRBD1. Looked up from germline, CDR1 is SGHVS and CDR2 is FQNEAQ. The J segment lost 10 bases and the V segment lost 5 bases, leaving 8 bases of the junction unmatched. The CDR3 is made up of 14 amino acids. The entire variable domain, with the rest obtained from reference TRBV7-8 and TRBJ1-6, is as follows: GAGVSQSPRYKVAKRGQDVALRCDPISGHVSLFWYQQALGQGPEFLTYFQNEAQLDKSGLPSDRFFAERPEGSVSTLKIQRTQQEDSAVYLCASSPTDRQSPLHFGNGTRLTVT.

In regard to this clonotype: This may be a read error, as it is one base from a much larger clone. The gene calls are TRBV19 and TRBJ2-7; TRBD2 might be the D (6 bases). Trimming pared 3 bases from V and 2 bases from J, leaving 14 bases between. Germline CDR1 is LNHDA and CDR2 is SQIVND (reference sequence). The CDR3 length is 15 residues. The CDR3, as DNA: TGTGCCAGTAGTATCGCGGCGGGGATTACCTACGAGCAGTACTTC. It encodes CASSIAAGITYEQYF.

This clonotype was seen repeatedly, ten times or more. The chain uses TRBV19 and TRBJ2-7; D remains ambiguous. The length of the CDR3 is 12 residues. Germline-derived CDR1 and CDR2 are LNHDA and SQIVND (reference sequence). V shed 2 bases and J shed 4 bases, with 6 bases lying between them. The CDR3 spells CASSISEYEQYF. CDR3 coding DNA: TGTGCCAGTAGTATATCCGAGTACGAGCAGTACTTC.

This clonotype showed up many times. The V and J genes are TRBV5-6 and TRBJ2-7; 9 nucleotides match TRBD1. CDR1 SGHDT and CDR2 YYEEEE come from the germline V gene. CDR3 length equals 14 residues. V gave up 3 bases and J gave up 0 bases; unmatched junction bases: 1. CDR3 sequence: CASSSDRGSYEQYF. CDR3 nucleotides: TGTGCCAGCAGCTCGGACAGGGGCTCCTACGAGCAGTACTTC.

This clonotype was seen at least ten times. The genes are TRBV7-2 and TRBJ2-7; 7 nucleotides line up with TRBD1. The CDR3 is made up of 14 amino acids. Germline-derived CDR1 and CDR2 are SGHTA and FQGNSA. J gave up 7 bases and V 0 bases, and 6 bases lay outside the gene matches. The CDR3 DNA reads TGTGCCAGCAGCTTAGCCGGGACAGTTCGGGAGCAGTACTTC. Protein sequence: CASSLAGTVREQYF.

Worth noting for this clonotype: A much larger clone lies one base from this, so it may be a read error. The chain joins TRBV10-1 to TRBJ2-4; 10 bases are shared with TRBD2. The CDR3 loop spans 13 amino acids. The trim removed 8 bases at V and 7 bases at J, leaving 5 bases unmatched. CDR1 and CDR2 (germline): WNHNN, SYGVQD (reference sequence). This chain's CDR3 is CASSSGGGNIQYF. CDR3 nucleotides: TGCGCCAGCTCTAGCGGGGGCGGGAACATTCAGTACTTC.

This clonotype was observed at least ten times. J is TRBJ2-7 and V is TRBV20-1, with TRBD2 matching 9 bases. From germline, CDR1 is DFQATT and CDR2 SNEGSKA (reference sequence). The V segment lost 3 bases and the J segment 6 bases; nucleotides outside the gene matches: 12. CDR3 length: 15 residues. CDR3 sequence reads: CSARQASGIRLEQYF. CDR3 nucleotides: TGCAGTGCTAGGCAAGCTAGCGGGATTCGACTCGAGCAGTACTTC.

This clonotype has at least ten counts. The chain has TRBV6-2 or TRBV6-3 and TRBJ2-6, with TRBD1 matching over 8 bases. After removal of 6 bases from V and 0 bases from J, the junction contained 4 bases not matched to a gene. Germline assignment: CDR1 MNHEY and CDR2 SVGEGT. The CDR3 length is 16 residues. CDR3: CASRRTGHSGANVLTF. The CDR3 DNA is TGTGCCAGCAGGAGGACAGGGCACTCTGGGGCCAACGTCCTGACTTTC.

This rearrangement joins TRBV14 to TRBJ2-2; 7 nucleotides match TRBD2. This CDR3 region has 15 residues. Germline trimming cut 5 bases from V and 10 bases from J; bases unmatched to any gene: 13. Germline V gives CDR1 SGHDN, CDR2 FVKESK. CDR3 in DNA: TGTGCCAGCAGCAAGGCGAGTTTAGCGGGTGCGGAGCTGTTTTTT. This sequence encodes CASSKASLAGAELFF.

In this sample, this clonotype turned up once. The chain recombines TRBV10-3 with TRBJ2-3; TRBD2 matches 9 bases. The germline gives CDR1 ENHRY, CDR2 SYGVKD. This CDR3 has 16 amino acids. The CDR3 sequence is CTGKGASGASTDTQYF. CDR3 in DNA: TGTACCGGAAAGGGGGCTAGCGGGGCTAGCACAGATACGCAGTATTTT.

This clonotype was recorded at least ten times. This chain uses TRBV6-5 with TRBJ1-1; 9 positions agree with TRBD1. V trimming: 6 bases; J trimming: 5 bases; junction bases outside the gene matches: 10. CDR3 length: 15 residues. Germline CDR1 is MNHEY and CDR2 is SVGAGI. CDR3 sequence reads: CASSAQTGGRTEAFF. For the CDR3, the DNA is TGTGCCAGCAGCGCCCAGACAGGGGGAAGGACTGAAGCTTTCTTT.

In regard to this clonotype: The germline gene is not matched at one end of the junction; a read error may be the cause. The V gene is TRBV20-1, the J gene TRBJ2-5; TRBD2 is a possible D gene (5 bases). Germline V gene data show CDR1 as DFQATT and CDR2 as SNEGSKA (reference sequence). The length of the CDR3 is 17 residues. CDR3: CNARDMRSDYPRETQYF. The CDR3 region has the DNA TGCAATGCTAGGGATATGAGGAGCGACTACCCTAGAGAGACCCAGTACTTC.

Ten or more counts support this clonotype. The V and J genes are TRBV18 and TRBJ1-1, with a possible D match to TRBD1 (5 bases). Deletions cut 6 bases from V and 6 bases from J, with 14 bases between. Germline V gives CDR1 KGHSH, CDR2 LQKENI. The CDR3 loop spans 13 amino acids. The CDR3 DNA is TGTGCCAGCTCTTACGGGGCTGGAGCTGAAGCTTTCTTT. Translated, it gives CASSYGAGAEAFF.

In regard to this clonotype: A read error is possible here, since a much larger clone lies one base away. In DNA form, the CDR3 reads TGCGCCAGCAGCCCCTGGGGCCCGAAAGGGGAGACCCAGTACTTC. Protein: CASSPWGPKGETQYF. The chain joins TRBV5-1 to TRBJ2-5; perhaps TRBD1 as D (5 bases). CDR1 is SGHRS and CDR2 is YFSETQ in the germline V gene. Trimming took off 4 bases at V and 5 bases at J, with 18 bases between the two ends. The CDR3 extends over 15 amino acids.

As to this clonotype: Possible read error: a much larger clone is one base away. Lacking the conserved final phenylalanine or tryptophan, this CDR3 likely reflects a read error. This sequence joins TRBV19 and TRBJ2-5; no reliable D call. There are 11 residues in the CDR3. V was shortened by 7 bases and J by 5 bases, with 8 bases between the two germline ends. Germline CDR1 LNHDA, CDR2 SQIVND (reference sequence). CDR3: CASKHKETQYL. The CDR3 DNA sequence: TGTGCCAGTAAACACAAGGAGACCCAGTACTTA.

Many counts were recorded for this clonotype. V gene TRBV28 combines with J gene TRBJ2-2, with a tentative D call TRBD1 (6 bases). Germline lookup yields CDR1 MDHEN and CDR2 SYDVKM. The CDR3 runs 13 residues. The V end lost 6 bases, the J end lost 6 bases, and 11 bases lay between the germline ends. As DNA, the CDR3 is TGTGCCAGCAGGCTACAGGGTCCCGGGGAGCTGTTTTTT. This gives the protein CASRLQGPGELFF.

On this clonotype itself: A clone one base away is much larger, so this may be a read error. The conserved final phenylalanine or tryptophan is absent from the CDR3, which likely points to a read error. The genes are TRBV25-1 and TRBJ2-2; a possible D gene is TRBD1 (5 bases). Deletions cut 4 bases from V and 9 bases from J, with 9 bases between. This CDR3 is built from 12 residues. The V gene's germline CDR1 is MGHDK and CDR2 SYGVNS. CDR3 in DNA: TGTGCCAGCAGTGTAATGGGGCGGGAGCTGTTTCTT. This codes for CASSVMGRELFL.

A word on this clonotype: A read error is possible here, since a much larger clone lies one base away. The chain recombines TRBV6-5 with TRBJ2-6; 7 bases agree with TRBD1. Germline assignment: CDR1 MNHEY and CDR2 SVGAGI. There are 16 residues in the CDR3. The CDR3 nucleotides read TGTGCCAGCGGAAGGGGGCTCCTCTCTGGGGCCAACGTCCCGACTTTC. It specifies CASGRGLLSGANVPTF.

There are many counts of this clonotype. The V gene is TRBV21-1, the J gene TRBJ2-1; the table's D call of TRBD1 was not tested on the DNA. TRBV21-1 is designated a pseudogene. The CDR3 sequence is 18 residues long. The CDR3 DNA sequence: TGTGCCAGCAGCAAACCTCCCCCAACTAGATCGGGACCCAATGAGCAGTTCTTC. It is translated as CASSKPPPTRSGPNEQFF.

This clonotype was recorded at least ten times. This chain connects TRBV7-9 to TRBJ1-2, with 12 bases identical to TRBD1. V lost 3 bases, J lost 7 bases, and 6 bases stayed unmatched. The CDR3 totals 15 residues. The germline gives CDR1 SEHNR, CDR2 FQNEAQ (reference sequence). CDR3 DNA sequence: TGTGCCAGCAGCTTCCTGGGACAGGGGGCTAGTGGCTACACCTTC. Protein: CASSFLGQGASGYTF.

This clonotype was counted many times. This rearrangement joins TRBV5-5 to TRBJ1-2; no clear D. Germline CDR1 SGHKS, CDR2 YYEKEE (reference sequence). The CDR3 contains 16 residues. Between the trimmed V and J ends, which lost 7 bases and 4 bases, there was a span of 23 bases. This chain's CDR3 is CASPLVVSRKTYGYTF. In DNA, the CDR3 is TGTGCCAGCCCTCTGGTTGTCTCGCGAAAGACCTATGGCTACACCTTC.

Points on this clonotype: Since a much larger clone is just one base distant, this may be a read error. The chain links TRBV28 to TRBJ2-1, with 7 bases matching TRBD2. CDR3 size: 17 residues. Per the germline V gene, CDR1 is MDHEN and CDR2 is SYDVKM. Trimming at V came to 2 bases and at J to 5 bases, leaving 12 bases not matched to a gene. The CDR3 nucleotides are TGTGCCAGCAGTTTACTCACGAGACTAGCATCAAACAATGAGCAGTTCTTC. Translating gives CASSLLTRLASNNEQFF.